What follows are 22 T cell receptor beta chains derived from one specimen sequenced in a study of CDR3 diversity in severe acne. TCRdb ran MiXCR on the PCR reads and lists one entry per CDR3 protein. This table has around 100,000 distinct CDR3 sequences, roughly half appearing once. Sequencing used blood. These receptors were obtained from a male donor with acne.

The chain combines TRBV5-4 with TRBJ2-5; D is perhaps TRBD2 (5 bases). Germline V CDR1 and CDR2: SGHNT, YYREEE (reference sequence). The CDR3 consists of 13 residues. Trimming pared 4 bases from V and 5 bases from J, leaving 12 bases between. The DNA of the CDR3 is TGTGCCAGCAGCCAGGAGGTCGTGGAGACCCAGTACTTC. It yields the protein CASSQEVVETQYF.

In its sample, this clonotype was seen a few times. The chain links TRBV14 to TRBJ2-5; a weak D match, TRBD1 (6 bases). The length of the CDR3 is 15 residues. Germline V lookup: CDR1 SGHDN, CDR2 FVKESK. The V gene lost 0 bases and the J gene lost 2 bases, with 10 bases spanning the gap. CDR3 region: CASSQEGAWQETQYF. CDR3 coding DNA: TGTGCCAGCAGCCAAGAGGGGGCTTGGCAAGAGACCCAGTACTTC.

Of note for this clonotype: The conserved phenylalanine or tryptophan is not found at the CDR3 terminus, so this likely reflects a read error. The DNA is left out, because the CDR3 cannot be placed on it with certainty; the CDR3 is given as TCRdb lists it. The genes are TRBV7-9 and TRBJ2-7; TRBD2, the D gene given by the table, was not confirmed from the DNA. The CDR3 adds up to 11 amino acids, both ends counted. In germline, CDR1 is SEHNR, CDR2 FQNEAQ (reference sequence). The CDR3 sequence is CASNPRAGENT.

This clonotype showed up just a few times. The chain uses TRBV5-5 and TRBJ2-5; the match to TRBD2 covers 10 bases. Germline CDR1 is SGHKS and CDR2 is YYEKEE (reference sequence). V shed 0 bases, J shed 5 bases, and the junction held 4 bases outside the gene matches. The CDR3 has 15 residues. This chain's CDR3 is CASSLALAGAETQYF. The CDR3 DNA reads TGTGCCAGCAGCTTGGCCCTAGCGGGAGCGGAGACCCAGTACTTC.

This clonotype was observed a handful of times. The chain links TRBV9 to TRBJ2-2; the match to TRBD2 covers 9 bases. The CDR3 totals 18 residues. The junction had 7 bases not matched to a gene; V was cut back by 1 base and J by 0 bases. Germline V gene lookup returns CDR1 SGDLS and CDR2 YYNGEE. CDR3 sequence reads: CASSVLAGFPPNTGELFF. In DNA, the CDR3 is TGTGCCAGCAGCGTACTAGCGGGATTTCCCCCGAACACCGGGGAGCTGTTTTTT.

The chain combines TRBV15 with TRBJ2-3, with TRBD2 as a possible D gene (6 bases). Germline CDR1 reads LNHNV; CDR2 reads YYDKDF (reference sequence). There are 14 residues in the CDR3. Trimming removed 5 bases at V and 4 bases at J, with 13 bases between. CDR3 nucleotides: TGTGCCACCAGCGGCGGGGTATTCGCAGATACGCAGTATTTT. As protein: CATSGGVFADTQYF.

This clonotype was detected ten times or more. V and J are TRBV6-1 and TRBJ2-1, with 8 nucleotides matching TRBD1. The CDR3 is made up of 17 amino acids. V was clipped by 0 bases and J by 3 bases; unmatched bases: 7. Per the germline V gene, CDR1 is MNHNS and CDR2 is SASEGT. This CDR3 is CASSEALGDRNYNEQFF. The CDR3 DNA sequence: TGTGCCAGCAGTGAAGCGCTAGGGGACAGGAACTACAATGAGCAGTTCTTC.

Notes on this clonotype: Because the CDR3's place on the DNA is in doubt, the DNA is left out and the CDR3 is given as listed by TCRdb. This chain joins TRBV19 and TRBJ2-2; TRBD2 is the table's D call, not checked against the DNA. Germline V gives CDR1 LNHDA, CDR2 SQIVND (reference sequence). Termini included, the CDR3 measures 24 amino acids. This CDR3 is CASSKGQWSIYEQYFGTSGGELFF.

The CDR3 loop reads CSATGTGGDGYTF. CDR3 DNA: TGCAGTGCTACCGGGACAGGGGGCGATGGCTACACCTTC. The chain employs TRBV20-1 and TRBJ1-2; TRBD1 aligns across 12 bases. CDR3 length: 13 amino acids. Germline CDR1 is DFQATT and CDR2 is SNEGSKA (reference sequence). J lost 6 bases, V lost 4 bases, and 3 bases had no gene match.

There are many counts of this clonotype. This chain uses TRBV20-1 with TRBJ2-3; 10 bases match TRBD2. This CDR3 has 15 residues. CDR1 and CDR2 (germline): DFQATT, SNEGSKA (reference sequence). V was clipped by 4 bases and J by 2 bases; unmatched bases: 6. The CDR3 protein is CSAKAGTSATDTQYF. The CDR3 bases are TGCAGTGCTAAGGCCGGGACTAGCGCCACAGATACGCAGTATTTT.

V usage is TRBV25-1 and J usage is TRBJ2-3; 12 nucleotides line up with TRBD2. The CDR3 is 17 amino acids. Trimming removed 2 bases from V and 11 bases from J; junction bases left unmatched: 14. The germline CDR1 and CDR2 sequences are MGHDK and SYGVNS. CDR3 loop: CASSEASSGRDYSKQYF. The CDR3 DNA sequence: TGTGCCAGCAGTGAAGCGTCTAGCGGGAGGGATTATTCTAAGCAGTATTTT.

The chain links TRBV20-1 to TRBJ2-1; 13 positions agree with TRBD2. The germline V gene encodes CDR1 DFQATT and CDR2 SNEGSKA (reference sequence). The length of the CDR3 is 18 residues. Trimming cost V 0 bases and J 2 bases; bases outside gene matches: 7. The CDR3 sequence: CSARDVTSGRGTYNEQFF. CDR3 sequence (DNA): TGCAGTGCTAGAGATGTAACTAGCGGGAGGGGGACCTACAATGAGCAGTTCTTC.

This chain links TRBV7-8 with TRBJ1-1; D unresolved. V was clipped by 5 bases and J by 7 bases, with 11 bases between them. The CDR3 runs 12 residues. The germline V gene encodes CDR1 SGHVS and CDR2 FQNEAQ. The CDR3 spells CASSMNSGEAFF. CDR3 in DNA: TGTGCCAGCAGCATGAATTCGGGTGAAGCTTTCTTT.

This sequence joins TRBV24-1 and TRBJ2-7; 10 bases agree with TRBD1. Germline V lookup: CDR1 KGHDR, CDR2 SFDVKD. The CDR3 totals 16 residues. The junction had 7 bases not matched to a gene; V was cut back by 3 bases and J by 3 bases. The DNA of the CDR3 is TGTGCCACCAGTGATACCGGGACAGGGGCAAGCTACGAGCAGTACTTC. Protein product: CATSDTGTGASYEQYF.

In its sample, this clonotype was seen many times. The rearrangement joins TRBV19 to TRBJ2-1; 7 positions agree with TRBD2. Germline CDR1 reads LNHDA; CDR2 reads SQIVND (reference sequence). The CDR3 consists of 14 residues. Trimming took 4 bases from V and 2 from J; bases not matched to a gene: 2. The chain's CDR3 is CASSTLAAYNEQFF. The CDR3 DNA is TGTGCCAGTAGTACGCTAGCGGCCTACAATGAGCAGTTCTTC.

This clonotype was observed at least ten times. V and J are TRBV5-1 and TRBJ2-5, with D perhaps TRBD1 (5 bases). Germline V lookup: CDR1 SGHRS, CDR2 YFSETQ. The CDR3 consists of 14 residues. With 2 bases removed from V and 3 bases from J, the gap between germline ends came to 11 bases. The CDR3 coding sequence is TGCGCCAGCAGCTTAACGACAGAAGAAGAGACCCAGTACTTC. This codes for CASSLTTEEETQYF.

Concerning this clonotype itself: Its ends do not fully match the called genes, so a read error is possible. This chain links TRBV24-1 with TRBJ2-5, with D possibly called TRBD1 or TRBD2 (5 bases each). The CDR3 spans 15 residues. Germline CDR1 is KGHDR and CDR2 is SFDVKD. The CDR3 region has the DNA TGTGCCAGCAGTGGAGGTGGGGGAGTCAGGGAGACCCAGTACTTC. The encoded protein is CASSGGGGVRETQYF.

CDR3 in DNA: TGTGCCAGTAGTATCCCAGGGGCTAACTATGGCTACACCTTC. Translated: CASSIPGANYGYTF. The chain employs TRBV19 and TRBJ1-2, with D perhaps TRBD1 (6 bases). Germline V gene sequence: CDR1 LNHDA, CDR2 SQIVND (reference sequence). This CDR3 region has 14 residues. V was pared by 3 bases and J by 0 bases, with 8 bases between.

As concerns this clonotype: Since the CDR3 does not end with the conserved phenylalanine or tryptophan, this likely comes from a read error. The chain is built from TRBV6-5 and TRBJ2-5; weak D call: TRBD1 (6 bases). The CDR3 is 14 amino acids. Germline assignment: CDR1 MNHEY and CDR2 SVGAGI. DNA for the CDR3: TGTGCTAGCAGTCTAACAGGGTACCAAGAGACCCAGTACTTA. As protein: CASSLTGYQETQYL.

In regard to this clonotype: At one of its ends the junction is not consistent with the germline gene, which may arise from a read error. The chain joins TRBV12-3 or TRBV12-4 to TRBJ1-3, with D maybe TRBD1 (6 bases). CDR3 length: 13 residues. The CDR3 DNA reads as TGTGCCAGCAGCACAGTACAGGGCACCAGCATATACTTT. Translation: CASSTVQGTSIYF.

The V gene is TRBV19, the J gene TRBJ2-7, with D unclear. Germline lookup yields CDR1 LNHDA and CDR2 SQIVND (reference sequence). There are 14 residues in the CDR3. Trimming pared 5 bases from V and 0 bases from J, leaving 11 bases between. Written as DNA, the CDR3 is TGTGCCAGTAGTGCCTCGGTCAACTCCTACGAGCAGTACTTC. Its translation is CASSASVNSYEQYF.

This clonotype has a count of ten or more. This chain connects TRBV20-1 to TRBJ1-1; D unresolved. V dropped 4 bases and J dropped 0 bases, with 18 bases sitting between them. The CDR3 has 16 amino acids. Germline V gene sequence: CDR1 DFQATT, CDR2 SNEGSKA (reference sequence). CDR3 residues: CSAITIPEEVNTEAFF. The CDR3 bases are TGCAGTGCTATCACAATTCCCGAAGAGGTGAACACTGAAGCTTTCTTT.